These 9 T cell receptor beta chains originate from one sample sequenced in a study of CD8+ T cells in alopecia areata. Once RNA had been extracted, it was reverse transcribed into cDNA to act as the sequencing template. Assay: immunoSEQ multiplex PCR; the TCRdb copy retains only in-frame clones and omits some. The table has under 200,000 clones, about three fifths seen once. The treatment was: oral pan-JAK inhibitor, 5-10 mg twice daily. The source was CD4+ T cells sorted from blood, collected at week 4, from a patient treated with tofacitinib. The receptors originated from a human donor with alopecia areata.

CDR3 sequence: CASSQVGFMDYEQYF. CDR3 nucleotides: TGCGCCAGCAGCCAAGTGGGCTTTATGGACTACGAGCAGTACTTC. This chain connects TRBV4-1 to TRBJ2-7; the D is unclear. Trimming cost V 1 base and J 3 bases, with 13 bases left between them. The CDR3 is 15 residues long. CDR1 MGHRA and CDR2 YSYEKL come from the germline V gene.

The rearrangement joins TRBV7-9 to TRBJ1-1; D unresolved. V was shortened by 0 bases and J by 6 bases, with 8 bases between the two germline ends. Germline V CDR1 and CDR2: SEHNR, FQNEAQ (reference sequence). The CDR3 has 13 amino acids. DNA for the CDR3: TGTGCCAGCAGCTTAGCGGGGAATGCTGAAGCTTTCTTT. It yields the protein CASSLAGNAEAFF.

This chain uses TRBV20-1 with TRBJ2-1; D gene unclear. The CDR3 is 11 amino acids. Germline V gene sequence: CDR1 DFQATT, CDR2 SNEGSKA (reference sequence). V lost 0 bases to trimming and J lost 8 bases, with 5 bases between them. The chain's CDR3 is CSARDMYEQFF. CDR3 DNA sequence: TGCAGTGCTAGAGATATGTATGAGCAGTTCTTC.

This clone was seen a handful of times. The chain recombines TRBV5-1 with TRBJ1-1; the match to TRBD1 covers 8 bases. CDR1 is SGHRS and CDR2 is YFSETQ in the germline V gene. J was trimmed by 1 base and V by 0 bases; bases with no gene match: 8. The CDR3 extends over 17 amino acids. Written as DNA, the CDR3 is TGCGCCAGCAGCTTGGCCCCGGCCGGACAGGGGAACACTGAAGCTTTCTTT. It translates to CASSLAPAGQGNTEAFF.

This clone was counted between two and nine times. V gene TRBV9 combines with J gene TRBJ2-3; no clear D. Germline CDR1 reads SGDLS; CDR2 reads YYNGEE. The CDR3 contains 16 residues. Trimming took 4 bases from V and 1 from J, leaving 16 bases between them. For the CDR3, the DNA is TGTGCCAGCAGCCCACATCTCGCGGCGGGCACAGATACGCAGTATTTT. The encoded protein is CASSPHLAAGTDTQYF.

The gene calls are TRBV29-1 and TRBJ2-3, with D perhaps matching TRBD1 (6 bases). The CDR3 spans 13 residues. Germline V gives CDR1 SQVTM, CDR2 ANQGSEA. Between the trimmed V and J ends, which lost 4 bases and 0 bases, there was a span of 8 bases. In DNA, the CDR3 is TGCAGCGTTGTACAGGGTAGCACAGATACGCAGTATTTT. Translation gives CSVVQGSTDTQYF.

The chain couples TRBV30 to TRBJ1-3, with D perhaps TRBD1 (5 bases). CDR1 is GTSNPN and CDR2 is SVGIG in the germline V gene (reference sequence). Trimming stripped 4 bases from V and 2 bases from J, with 9 bases between. This CDR3 has 13 residues. The CDR3 loop reads CAWIRQPGNTIYF. The CDR3 region has the DNA TGTGCCTGGATTAGACAGCCTGGAAACACCATATATTTT.

The chain uses TRBV7-9 and TRBJ2-7; the D is unclear. V gave up 5 bases and J gave up 7 bases, with 9 bases separating them. The germline CDR1 and CDR2 sequences are SEHNR and FQNEAQ (reference sequence). This CDR3 has 11 residues. The CDR3 sequence is CASSRAEEQYF. The DNA of the CDR3 is TGTGCCAGCAGCCGGGCCGAGGAGCAGTACTTC. Complete variable domain (other parts from reference TRBV7-9 and TRBJ2-7): DTGVSQNPRHKITKRGQNVTFRCDPISEHNRLYWYRQTLGQGPEFLTYFQNEAQLEKSRLLSDRFSAERPKGSFSTLEIQRTEQGDSAMYLCASSRAEEQYFGPGTRLTVT.

The chain couples TRBV30 to TRBJ1-4, with TRBD1 as a possible D gene (6 bases). Per the germline V gene, CDR1 is GTSNPN and CDR2 is SVGIG (reference sequence). This CDR3 spans 13 amino acids. V lost 2 bases, J lost 7 bases, and 11 bases lay in between. In DNA form, the CDR3 reads TGTGCCTGGAGTTGGGGGGCGAGTGAAAAACTGTTTTTT. Its translation is CAWSWGASEKLFF. Supplemented by reference TRBV30 and TRBJ1-4, the full variable domain reads SQTIHQWPATLVQPVGSPLSLECTVEGTSNPNLYWYRQAAGRGLQLLFYSVGIGQISSEVPQNLSASRPQDRQFILSSKKLLLSDSGFYLCAWSWGASEKLFFGSGTQLSVL.